Sequencing of this TCR beta chain was carried out in a study of blood T cell repertoires in COVID-19. Study-level background: From the United States, Italy and Spain came samples of acute and convalescent COVID-19.

In the study's own analysis: It was from reference gene primer amplification that nucleated cell counts were estimated. TCRdb keeps only in-frame clones here, not all; method: immunoSEQ multiplex PCR. V, J and clone size derive from that table, while D and trimming were established from the DNA sequence. There are about 29,000 clones in the sample; roughly 80% occur only once, and 7% to 8.5% lies in the top ten. Trimming cost V 5 bases and J 7 bases; bases outside gene matches: 5. The CDR3 contains 12 residues. Germline V gene sequence: CDR1 SGHNT, CDR2 YYREEE (reference sequence). The sequence was collected from a woman between 65 and 79 years old with active or convalescent COVID-19. The specimen sequenced was peripheral blood. This sequence joins TRBV5-4 and TRBJ1-2, with 7 bases fitting TRBD1. This CDR3 is CASSLDRSGYTF. The CDR3, as DNA: TGTGCCAGCAGTCTGGACAGGAGTGGCTACACCTTC.